This TCR beta chain emerged from a study of CD8+ T cells in alopecia areata. Across the whole study: Each of the treated patients was given oral tofacitinib, 5 to 10 mg twice daily, for moderate-to-severe alopecia areata.

Study-level findings and limits: Higher clonality and more expanded CD8+ clones appeared in lesional than normal scalp. When scalp samples are sequenced, resident alphabeta T cells of normal skin are also captured.

Collected material from alopecia areata patients comprised lesional scalp punch biopsies and peripheral blood. It was cDNA, reverse transcribed from extracted RNA, that served as the sequencing template. The repertoire was sequenced with immunoSEQ multiplex PCR; TCRdb's copy has only in-frame clones and lacks some. The table records roughly 59,000 clones, approximately 46% of them present only once. In the case of this clone: The antigen is undetermined.

CDR3 size: 13 residues. Germline V gene lookup returns CDR1 MGHRA and CDR2 YSYEKL. Trimming removed 4 bases from V and 0 bases from J; junction bases left unmatched: 0. The specimen comprised CD8+ T cells sorted from blood, sampled at week 0. The source of this sequence is a human donor with alopecia areata. The chain carries TRBV4-1 and TRBJ2-7, with TRBD1 matching over 7 bases. DNA for the CDR3: TGCGCCAGCAGCCGGACAGGCTCCTACGAGCAGTACTTC. Amino acids: CASSRTGSYEQYF.